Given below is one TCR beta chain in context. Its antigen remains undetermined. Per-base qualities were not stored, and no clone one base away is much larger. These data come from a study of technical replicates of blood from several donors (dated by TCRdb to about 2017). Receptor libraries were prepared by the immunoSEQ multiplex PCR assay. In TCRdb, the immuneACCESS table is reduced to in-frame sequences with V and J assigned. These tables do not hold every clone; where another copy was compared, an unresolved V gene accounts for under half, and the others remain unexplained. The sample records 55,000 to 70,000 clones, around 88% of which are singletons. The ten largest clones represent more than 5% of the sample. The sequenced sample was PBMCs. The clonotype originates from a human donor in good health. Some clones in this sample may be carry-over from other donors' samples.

The bases are TGTGCCAGCAGTAAGGACAGGTTCAGCTCGGACACCGGGGAGCTGTTTTTT. This sequence encodes CASSKDRFSSDTGELFF. The V and J genes are TRBV2 and TRBJ2-2; TRBD1 aligns with 7 central bases. Per the germline V gene, SNHLY is the CDR1 and FYNNEI is the CDR2. The CDR3 goes from the cysteine to the phenylalanine over 17 residues. Only the CDR3 part of the read is kept: 51 bases, read in frame from the first base. Ends trimmed: V by 5 bases, J by 3 bases; bases unmatched to a gene: 12.